This T cell receptor beta chain comes out of a study of T cells after yellow fever vaccination. Study conclusions and caveats: Post-booster repertoires contained most primary-vaccination clones again (about 95% CD4, over 70% CD8).

TCRdb passed the 5' RACE reads through MiXCR, listing each CDR3 protein once. The data show hundreds of thousands of distinct CDR3 sequences, roughly 12% seen once. As for this clonotype: Its antigen is undetermined.

From germline, CDR1 is SQVTM and CDR2 ANQGSEA. The CDR3 covers 12 residues. The clonotype originates from a man younger than 40 who received the YFV17D yellow fever vaccine. The source material was PBMCs, sampled on the day of the yellow fever booster vaccination. This chain uses TRBV29-1 with TRBJ1-3; D is perhaps TRBD1 (5 bases). The CDR3 region has the DNA TGCAGTGGGTCCCGTGGGGGGGACACCATATATTTT. It translates to CSGSRGGDTIYF.